Reported below is one TCR beta chain. V lost 6 bases, J lost 6 bases, and 12 bases lay in between. This CDR3 has 14 residues. Germline V CDR1 and CDR2: MNHNY, SVGAGI (reference sequence). The authors' processing: Scientists estimated how many nucleated cells there were by amplifying reference gene primers. Libraries were prepared by immunoSEQ multiplex PCR; TCRdb keeps only in-frame clonotypes and omits some of them. Clonal size and the V and J genes are those of that table, whereas D and trimming came from the DNA. The sample shows more than 120,000 clones, approximately 88% of them seen only once. This entry comes from a study of blood T cell repertoires in COVID-19. The wider study: Samples of COVID-19 (acute and convalescent) were obtained from the United States, Italy and Spain. Nucleic acid was either cDNA or gDNA, and it came from T cells, B-cell-depleted T cells, or PBMCs.

The chain carries TRBV6-6 and TRBJ1-6; D not resolved. This clonotype was obtained from a woman aged 45-60 years with acute or convalescent COVID-19. Sequences were obtained from peripheral blood. In DNA form, the CDR3 reads TGTGCCAGCAGATCGAGCGGTGTTAATTCACCCCTCCACTTT. This sequence encodes CASRSSGVNSPLHF.